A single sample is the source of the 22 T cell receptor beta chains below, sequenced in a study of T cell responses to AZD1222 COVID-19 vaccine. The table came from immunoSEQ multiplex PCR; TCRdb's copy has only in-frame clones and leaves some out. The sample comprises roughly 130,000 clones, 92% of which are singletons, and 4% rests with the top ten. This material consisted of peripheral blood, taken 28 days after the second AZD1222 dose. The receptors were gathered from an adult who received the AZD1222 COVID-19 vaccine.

The CDR3: CASSPISQGSSYGYTF. The CDR3 region has the DNA TGTGCCAGCTCACCAATAAGCCAGGGCAGCTCCTATGGCTACACCTTC. The J gene is TRBJ1-2, the V gene TRBV18, with D possibly TRBD1 on 5 matching bases. The germline gives CDR1 KGHSH, CDR2 LQKENI. The CDR3 has 16 residues. V was cut by 2 bases and J by 4 bases, with 17 bases left in between.

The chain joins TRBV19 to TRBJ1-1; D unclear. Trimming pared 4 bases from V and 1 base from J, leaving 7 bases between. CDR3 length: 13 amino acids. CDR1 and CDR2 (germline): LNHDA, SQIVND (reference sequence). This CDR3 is CASSRTQNTEAFF. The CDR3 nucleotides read TGTGCCAGTAGTAGGACCCAGAACACTGAAGCTTTCTTT.

CDR3 amino acids: CASSRRTGQGGIQYF. In DNA form, the CDR3 reads TGTGCCAGCAGTCGGCGGACCGGGCAAGGAGGCATTCAGTACTTC. The chain combines TRBV28 with TRBJ2-4; D is possibly TRBD2 (5 bases). The CDR3 covers 15 residues. V was pared by 5 bases and J by 9 bases, with 20 bases between. Per the germline V gene, CDR1 is MDHEN and CDR2 is SYDVKM.

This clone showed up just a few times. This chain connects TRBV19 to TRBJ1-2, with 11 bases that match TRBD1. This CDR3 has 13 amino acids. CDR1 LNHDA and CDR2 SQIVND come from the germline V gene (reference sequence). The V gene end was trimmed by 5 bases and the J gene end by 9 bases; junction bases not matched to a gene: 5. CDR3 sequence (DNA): TGTGCCAGTAGTCCCGGACAGGGGGCTCGCTACACCTTC. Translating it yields CASSPGQGARYTF.

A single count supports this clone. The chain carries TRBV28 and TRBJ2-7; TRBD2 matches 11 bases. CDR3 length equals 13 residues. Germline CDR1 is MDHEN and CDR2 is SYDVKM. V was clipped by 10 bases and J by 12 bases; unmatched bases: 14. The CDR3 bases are TGTGCCACCCAACTAGCGGGAGACCCGTCGGGGTACTTC. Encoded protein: CATQLAGDPSGYF.

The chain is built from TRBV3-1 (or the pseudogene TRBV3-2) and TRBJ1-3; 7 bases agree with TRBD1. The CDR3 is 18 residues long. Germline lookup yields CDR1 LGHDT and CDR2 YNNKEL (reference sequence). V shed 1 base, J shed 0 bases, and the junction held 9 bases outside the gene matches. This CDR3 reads CASSQAPSQGSSGNTIYF. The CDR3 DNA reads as TGTGCCAGCAGCCAAGCCCCCTCACAGGGGAGCTCTGGAAACACCATATATTTT.

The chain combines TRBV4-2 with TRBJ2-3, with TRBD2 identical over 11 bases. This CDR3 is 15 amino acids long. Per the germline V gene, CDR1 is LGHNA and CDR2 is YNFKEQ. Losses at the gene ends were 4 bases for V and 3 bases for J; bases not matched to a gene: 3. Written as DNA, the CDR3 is TGTGCCAGCAGCCCCATAGCGGGGGGGACAGATACGCAGTATTTT. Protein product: CASSPIAGGTDTQYF.

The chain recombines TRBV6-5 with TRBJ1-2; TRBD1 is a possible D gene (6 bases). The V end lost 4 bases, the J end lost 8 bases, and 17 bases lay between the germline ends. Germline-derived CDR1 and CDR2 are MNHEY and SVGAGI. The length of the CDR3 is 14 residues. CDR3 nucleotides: TGTGCCAGCAGTTTAGGACAGCGAATAGGAGGCTACACCTTC. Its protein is CASSLGQRIGGYTF.

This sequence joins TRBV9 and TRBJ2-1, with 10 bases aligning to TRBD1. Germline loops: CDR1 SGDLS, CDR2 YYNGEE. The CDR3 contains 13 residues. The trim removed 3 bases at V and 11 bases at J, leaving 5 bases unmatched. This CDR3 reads CASSDGQGVQQFF. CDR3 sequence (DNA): TGTGCCAGCAGCGACGGACAGGGGGTTCAGCAGTTCTTC.

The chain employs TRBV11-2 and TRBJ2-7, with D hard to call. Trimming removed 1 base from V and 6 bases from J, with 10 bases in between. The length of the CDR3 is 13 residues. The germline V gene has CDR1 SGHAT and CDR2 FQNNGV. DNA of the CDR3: TGTGCCAGCAGCTTAGGGAACCACGCCGAGCAGTACTTC. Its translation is CASSLGNHAEQYF. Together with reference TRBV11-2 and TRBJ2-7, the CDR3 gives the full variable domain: EAGVAQSPRYKIIEKRQSVAFWCNPISGHATLYWYQQILGQGPKLLIQFQNNGVVDDSQLPKDRFSAERLKGVDSTLKIQPAKLEDSAVYLCASSLGNHAEQYFGPGTRLTVT.

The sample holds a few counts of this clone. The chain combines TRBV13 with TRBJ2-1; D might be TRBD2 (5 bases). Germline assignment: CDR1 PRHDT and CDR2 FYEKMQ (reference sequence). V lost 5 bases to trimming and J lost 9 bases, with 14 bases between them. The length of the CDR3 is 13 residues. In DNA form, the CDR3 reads TGTGCCAGCAGCCTGTATTTTGGAGGTGAGCAGTTCTTC. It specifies CASSLYFGGEQFF.

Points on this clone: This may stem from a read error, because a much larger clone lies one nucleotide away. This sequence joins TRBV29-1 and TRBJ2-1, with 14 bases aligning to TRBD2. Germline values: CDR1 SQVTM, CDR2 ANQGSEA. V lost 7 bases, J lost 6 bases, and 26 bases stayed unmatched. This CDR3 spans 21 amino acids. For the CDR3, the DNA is TGCAGCGCCGGGGGGAACGGGGGCATGACTAGCGGGAGGGCTCGCGTCAATGAGCAGTTCTTC. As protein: CSAGGNGGMTSGRARVNEQFF.

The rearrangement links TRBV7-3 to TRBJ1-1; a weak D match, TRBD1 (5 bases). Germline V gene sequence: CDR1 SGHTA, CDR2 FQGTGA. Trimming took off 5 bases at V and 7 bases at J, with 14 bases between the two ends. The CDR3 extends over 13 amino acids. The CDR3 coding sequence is TGTGCCAGCAGCCTGACAGAACTGAATGAAGCTTTCTTT. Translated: CASSLTELNEAFF.

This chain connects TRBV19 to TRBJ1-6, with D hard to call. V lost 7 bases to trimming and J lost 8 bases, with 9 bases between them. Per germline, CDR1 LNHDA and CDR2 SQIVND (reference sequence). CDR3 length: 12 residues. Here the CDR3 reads CASNGWYSPLHF. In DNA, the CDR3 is TGTGCCAGTAACGGGTGGTATTCACCCCTCCACTTT.

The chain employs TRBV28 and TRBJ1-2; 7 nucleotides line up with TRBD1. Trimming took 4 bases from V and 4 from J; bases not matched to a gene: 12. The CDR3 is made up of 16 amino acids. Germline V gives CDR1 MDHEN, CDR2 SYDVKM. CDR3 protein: CASSSHNDRAGYGYTF. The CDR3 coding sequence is TGTGCCAGCAGTTCACACAACGACAGGGCGGGCTATGGCTACACCTTC.

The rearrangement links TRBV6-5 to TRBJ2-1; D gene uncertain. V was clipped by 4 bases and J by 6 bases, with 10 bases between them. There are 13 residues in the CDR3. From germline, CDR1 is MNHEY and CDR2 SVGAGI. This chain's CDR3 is CASSFPPLNEQFF. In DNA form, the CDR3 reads TGTGCCAGCAGTTTTCCCCCCCTCAATGAGCAGTTCTTC.

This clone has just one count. This CDR3 is CASNGDMNTEAFF. For the CDR3, the DNA is TGTGCCAGCAATGGAGACATGAACACTGAAGCTTTCTTT. This chain links TRBV2 with TRBJ1-1; no definite D call. Per the germline V gene, CDR1 is SNHLY and CDR2 is FYNNEI. This CDR3 has 13 amino acids. The germline V and J ends were trimmed by 7 bases and 0 bases, with 9 bases remaining between them.

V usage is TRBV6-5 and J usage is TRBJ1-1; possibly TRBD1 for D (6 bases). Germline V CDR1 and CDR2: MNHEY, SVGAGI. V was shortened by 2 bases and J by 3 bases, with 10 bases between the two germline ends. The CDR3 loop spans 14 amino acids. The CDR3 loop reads CASSYPGAYTEAFF. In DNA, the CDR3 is TGTGCCAGCAGTTACCCAGGGGCTTACACTGAAGCTTTCTTT.

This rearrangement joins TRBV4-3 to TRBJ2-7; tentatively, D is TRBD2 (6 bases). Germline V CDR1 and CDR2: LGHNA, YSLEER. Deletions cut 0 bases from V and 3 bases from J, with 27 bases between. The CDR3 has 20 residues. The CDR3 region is CASSQDYSGSSGLTFYEQYF. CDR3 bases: TGCGCCAGCAGCCAAGATTATAGTGGGTCGTCGGGACTTACATTCTACGAGCAGTACTTC.

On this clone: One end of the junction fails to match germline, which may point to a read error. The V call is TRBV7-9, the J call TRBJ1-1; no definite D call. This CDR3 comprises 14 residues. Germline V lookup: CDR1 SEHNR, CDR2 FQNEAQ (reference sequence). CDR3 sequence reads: CASSIAVLNTEAFF. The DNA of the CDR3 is TGTGCCAGCAGCATAGCAGTGCTGAACACTGAAGCTTTCTTT.

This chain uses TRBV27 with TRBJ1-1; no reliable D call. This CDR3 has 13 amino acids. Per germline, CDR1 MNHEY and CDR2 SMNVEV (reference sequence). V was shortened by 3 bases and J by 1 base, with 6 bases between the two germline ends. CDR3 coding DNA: TGTGCCAGCAGTTTCGCCGGGAACACTGAAGCTTTCTTT. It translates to CASSFAGNTEAFF.

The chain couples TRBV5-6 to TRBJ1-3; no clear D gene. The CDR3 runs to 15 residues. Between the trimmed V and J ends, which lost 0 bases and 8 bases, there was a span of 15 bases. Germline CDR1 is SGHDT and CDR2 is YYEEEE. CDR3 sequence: CASSLASAFRDTIYF. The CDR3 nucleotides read TGTGCCAGCAGCTTGGCGTCAGCCTTTAGGGACACCATATATTTT.